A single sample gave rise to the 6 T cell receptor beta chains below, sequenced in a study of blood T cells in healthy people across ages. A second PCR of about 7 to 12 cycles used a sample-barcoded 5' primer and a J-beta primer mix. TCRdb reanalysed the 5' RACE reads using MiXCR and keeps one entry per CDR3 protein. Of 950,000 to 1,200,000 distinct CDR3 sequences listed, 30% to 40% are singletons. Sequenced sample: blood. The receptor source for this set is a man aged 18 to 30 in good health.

The CDR3 here is CASRPLQKDTQYF. The CDR3 nucleotides are TGCGCCAGCAGGCCCCTCCAGAAAGATACGCAGTATTTT. This chain uses TRBV5-1 with TRBJ2-3; D gene ambiguous. This CDR3 is built from 13 residues. V was shortened by 5 bases and J by 5 bases, with 12 bases between the two germline ends. Germline V gives CDR1 SGHRS, CDR2 YFSETQ.

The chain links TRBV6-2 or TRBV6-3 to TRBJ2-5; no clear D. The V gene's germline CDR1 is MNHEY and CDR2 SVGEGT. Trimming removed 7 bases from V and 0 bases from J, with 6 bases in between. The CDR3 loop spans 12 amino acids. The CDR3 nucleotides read TGTGCCAGCACCATAAACCAAGAGACCCAGTACTTC. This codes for CASTINQETQYF.

The CDR3 is CASSYSTGVGQPQHF. The CDR3 DNA reads as TGTGCCAGCAGTTACTCGACGGGGGTGGGCCAGCCCCAGCATTTT. The rearrangement joins TRBV6-2 or TRBV6-3 to TRBJ1-5; TRBD1 is a possible D gene (5 bases). Germline V gene data show CDR1 as MNHEY and CDR2 as SVGEGT. The CDR3 is 15 amino acids. The V end was cut by 0 bases, the J end by 7 bases, with 13 bases between.

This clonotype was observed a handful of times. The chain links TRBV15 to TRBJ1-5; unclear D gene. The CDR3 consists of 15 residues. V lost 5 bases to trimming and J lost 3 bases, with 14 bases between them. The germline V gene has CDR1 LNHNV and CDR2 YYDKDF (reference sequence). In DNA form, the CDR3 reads TGTGCCACCAGCGAGTTCCTTACTAACAATCAGCCCCAGCATTTT. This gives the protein CATSEFLTNNQPQHF.

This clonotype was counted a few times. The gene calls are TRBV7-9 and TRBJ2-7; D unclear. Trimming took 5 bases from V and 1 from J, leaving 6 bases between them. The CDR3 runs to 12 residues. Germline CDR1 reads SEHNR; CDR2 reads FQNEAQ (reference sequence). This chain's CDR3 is CASSTISYEQYF. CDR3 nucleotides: TGTGCCAGCAGCACGATTTCCTACGAGCAGTACTTC.

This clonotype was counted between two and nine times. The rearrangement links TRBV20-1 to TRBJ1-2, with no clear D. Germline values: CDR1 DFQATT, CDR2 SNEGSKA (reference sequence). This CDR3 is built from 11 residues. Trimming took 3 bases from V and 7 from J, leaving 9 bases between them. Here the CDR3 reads CSASKPTGYTF. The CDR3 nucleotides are TGCAGTGCTAGCAAACCTACTGGCTACACCTTC.